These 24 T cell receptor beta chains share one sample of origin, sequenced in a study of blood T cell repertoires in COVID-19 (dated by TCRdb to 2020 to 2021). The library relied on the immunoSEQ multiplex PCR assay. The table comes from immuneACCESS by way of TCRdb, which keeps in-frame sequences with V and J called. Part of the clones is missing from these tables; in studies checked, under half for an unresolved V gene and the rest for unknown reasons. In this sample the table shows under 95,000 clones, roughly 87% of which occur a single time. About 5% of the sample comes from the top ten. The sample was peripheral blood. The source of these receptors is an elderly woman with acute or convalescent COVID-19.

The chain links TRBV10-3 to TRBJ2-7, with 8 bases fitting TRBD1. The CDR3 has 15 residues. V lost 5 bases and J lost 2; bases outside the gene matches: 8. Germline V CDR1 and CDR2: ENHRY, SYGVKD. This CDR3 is CAISTVTGGTYEQYF. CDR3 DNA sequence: TGTGCCATCAGTACAGTTACAGGGGGAACCTACGAGCAGTACTTC.

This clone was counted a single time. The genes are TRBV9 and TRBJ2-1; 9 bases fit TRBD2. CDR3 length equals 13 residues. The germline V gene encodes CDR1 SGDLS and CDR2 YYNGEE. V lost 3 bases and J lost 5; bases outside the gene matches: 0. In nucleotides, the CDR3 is TGTGCCAGCAGCGGACTAGCGGACAATGAGCAGTTCTTC. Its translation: CASSGLADNEQFF.

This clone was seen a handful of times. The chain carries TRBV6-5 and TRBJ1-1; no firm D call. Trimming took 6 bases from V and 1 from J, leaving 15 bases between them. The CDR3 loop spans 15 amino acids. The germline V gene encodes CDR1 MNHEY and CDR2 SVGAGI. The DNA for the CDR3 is TGTGCCAGCAGCTCCCGGAATACAGCGAACACTGAAGCTTTCTTT. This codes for CASSSRNTANTEAFF.

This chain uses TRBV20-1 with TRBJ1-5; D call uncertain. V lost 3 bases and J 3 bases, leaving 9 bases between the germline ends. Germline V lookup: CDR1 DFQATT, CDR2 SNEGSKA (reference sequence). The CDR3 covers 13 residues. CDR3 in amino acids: CSASEAPNQPQHF. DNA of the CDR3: TGCAGTGCTAGTGAGGCACCCAATCAGCCCCAGCATTTT.

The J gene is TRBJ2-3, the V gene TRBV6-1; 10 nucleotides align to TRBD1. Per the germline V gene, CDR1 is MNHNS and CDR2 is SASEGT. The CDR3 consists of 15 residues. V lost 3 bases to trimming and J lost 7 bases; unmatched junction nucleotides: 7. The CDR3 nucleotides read TGTGCCAGCAGTGAGGGGACAGGGGTCGGGAATACGCAGTATTTT. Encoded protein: CASSEGTGVGNTQYF.

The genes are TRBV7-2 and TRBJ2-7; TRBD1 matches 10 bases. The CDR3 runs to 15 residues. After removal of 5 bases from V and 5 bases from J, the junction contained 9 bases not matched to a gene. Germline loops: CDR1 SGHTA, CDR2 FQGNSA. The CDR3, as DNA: TGTGCCAGCAGCCTTTCTGGGACAGGGGAACACGAGCAGTACTTC. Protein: CASSLSGTGEHEQYF. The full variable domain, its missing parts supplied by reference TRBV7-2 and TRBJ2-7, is GAGVSQSPSNKVTEKGKDVELRCDPISGHTALYWYRQSLGQGLEFLIYFQGNSAPDKSGLPSDRFSAERTGGSVSTLTIQRTQQEDSAVYLCASSLSGTGEHEQYFGPGTRLTVT.

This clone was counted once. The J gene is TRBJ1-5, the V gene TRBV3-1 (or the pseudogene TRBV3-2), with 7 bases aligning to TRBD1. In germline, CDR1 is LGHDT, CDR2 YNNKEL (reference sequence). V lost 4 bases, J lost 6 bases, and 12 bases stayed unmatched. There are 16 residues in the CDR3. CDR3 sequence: CASSPSGGGRGQPQHF. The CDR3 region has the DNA TGTGCCAGCAGCCCCTCAGGAGGGGGCAGGGGTCAGCCCCAGCATTTT.

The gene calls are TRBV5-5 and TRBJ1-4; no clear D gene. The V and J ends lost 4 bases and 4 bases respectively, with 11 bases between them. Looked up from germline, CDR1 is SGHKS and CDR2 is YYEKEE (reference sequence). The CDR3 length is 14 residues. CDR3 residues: CASSPGSLNEKLFF. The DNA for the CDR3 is TGTGCCAGCAGCCCGGGAAGCCTTAATGAAAAACTGTTTTTT. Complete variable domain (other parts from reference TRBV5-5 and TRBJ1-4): DAGVTQSPTHLIKTRGQQVTLRCSPISGHKSVSWYQQVLGQGPQFIFQYYEKEERGRGNFPDRFSARQFPNYSSELNVNALLLGDSALYLCASSPGSLNEKLFFGSGTQLSVL.

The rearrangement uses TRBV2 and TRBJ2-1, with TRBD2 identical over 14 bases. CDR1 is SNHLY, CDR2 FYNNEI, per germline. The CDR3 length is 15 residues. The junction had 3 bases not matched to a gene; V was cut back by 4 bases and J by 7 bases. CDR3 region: CASSAGLAGGNEQFF. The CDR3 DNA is TGTGCCAGCAGTGCCGGACTAGCGGGAGGAAATGAGCAGTTCTTC.

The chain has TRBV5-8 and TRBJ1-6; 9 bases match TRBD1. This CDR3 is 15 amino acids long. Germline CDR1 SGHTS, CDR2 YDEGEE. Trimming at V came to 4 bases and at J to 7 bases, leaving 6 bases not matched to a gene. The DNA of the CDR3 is TGTGCCAGCAGCCTAAGGGACAGGGAGAATTCACCCCTCCACTTT. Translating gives CASSLRDRENSPLHF.

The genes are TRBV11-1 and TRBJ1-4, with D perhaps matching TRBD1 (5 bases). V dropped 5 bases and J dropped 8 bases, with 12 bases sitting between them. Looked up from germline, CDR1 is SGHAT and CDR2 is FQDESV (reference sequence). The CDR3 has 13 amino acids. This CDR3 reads CASSDGQWEKLFF. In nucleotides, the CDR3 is TGTGCCAGCAGCGACGGACAATGGGAAAAACTGTTTTTT.

The CDR3 sequence is CASSPGNWVSYGYTF. As DNA, the CDR3 is TGTGCCAGCAGCCCCGGGAACTGGGTATCCTATGGCTACACCTTC. V and J are TRBV9 and TRBJ1-2; no firm D call. The V end lost 4 bases, the J end lost 4 bases, and 17 bases lay between the germline ends. Germline CDR1 is SGDLS and CDR2 is YYNGEE. This CDR3 region has 15 residues.

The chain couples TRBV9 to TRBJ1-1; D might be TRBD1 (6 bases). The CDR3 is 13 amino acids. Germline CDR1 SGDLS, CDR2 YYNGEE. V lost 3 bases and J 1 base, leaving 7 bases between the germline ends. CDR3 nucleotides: TGTGCCAGCAGCGGGACAGCGAACACTGAAGCTTTCTTT. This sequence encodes CASSGTANTEAFF.

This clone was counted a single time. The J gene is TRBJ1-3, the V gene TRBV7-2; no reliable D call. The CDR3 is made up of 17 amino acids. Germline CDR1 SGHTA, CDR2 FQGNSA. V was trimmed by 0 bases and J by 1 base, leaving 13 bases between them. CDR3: CASSLAPGGGSGNTIYF. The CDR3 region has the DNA TGTGCCAGCAGCTTAGCTCCGGGAGGCGGATCTGGAAACACCATATATTTT.

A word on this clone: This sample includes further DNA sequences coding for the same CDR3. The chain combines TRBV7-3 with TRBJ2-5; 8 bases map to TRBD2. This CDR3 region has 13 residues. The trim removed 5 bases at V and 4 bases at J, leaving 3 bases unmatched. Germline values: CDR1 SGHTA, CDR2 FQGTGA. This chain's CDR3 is CASSRTSGETQYF. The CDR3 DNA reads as TGTGCCAGCAGCCGTACTAGCGGAGAGACCCAGTACTTC.

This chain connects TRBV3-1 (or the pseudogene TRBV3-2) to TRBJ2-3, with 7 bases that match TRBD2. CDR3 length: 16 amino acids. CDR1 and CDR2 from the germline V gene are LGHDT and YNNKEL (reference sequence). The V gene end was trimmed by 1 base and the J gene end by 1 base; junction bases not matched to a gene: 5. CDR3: CASSQVRLARTDTQYF. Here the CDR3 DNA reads TGTGCCAGCAGCCAAGTCCGACTAGCACGCACAGATACGCAGTATTTT.

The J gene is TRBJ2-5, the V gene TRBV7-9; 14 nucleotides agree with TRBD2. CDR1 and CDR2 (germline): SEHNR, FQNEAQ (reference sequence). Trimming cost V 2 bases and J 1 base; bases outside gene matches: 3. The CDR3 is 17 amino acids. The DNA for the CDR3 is TGTGCCAGCAGCTTAATGACTAGCGGGAGGGCCCAAGAGACCCAGTACTTC. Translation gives CASSLMTSGRAQETQYF.

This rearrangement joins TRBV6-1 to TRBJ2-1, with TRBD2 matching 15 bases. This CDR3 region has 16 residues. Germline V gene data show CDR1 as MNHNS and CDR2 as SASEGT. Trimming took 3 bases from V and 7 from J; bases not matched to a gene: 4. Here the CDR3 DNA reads TGTGCCAGCAGTGACGGACTAGCGGGAGGGGGGAATGAGCAGTTCTTC. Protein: CASSDGLAGGGNEQFF.

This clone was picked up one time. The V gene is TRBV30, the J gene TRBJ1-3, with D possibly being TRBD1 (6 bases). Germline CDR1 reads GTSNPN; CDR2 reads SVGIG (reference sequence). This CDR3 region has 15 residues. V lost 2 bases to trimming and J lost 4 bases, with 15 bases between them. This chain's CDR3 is CAWSFPGTTGNTIYF. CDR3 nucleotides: TGTGCCTGGAGTTTCCCCGGGACAACCGGAAACACCATATATTTT.

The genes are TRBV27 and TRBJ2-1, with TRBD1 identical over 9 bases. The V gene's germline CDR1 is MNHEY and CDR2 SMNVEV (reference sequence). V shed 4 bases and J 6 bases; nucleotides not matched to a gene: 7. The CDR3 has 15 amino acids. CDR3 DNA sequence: TGTGCCAGCAGTTGGGGACAGGGCAGGATCAATGAGCAGTTCTTC. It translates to CASSWGQGRINEQFF.

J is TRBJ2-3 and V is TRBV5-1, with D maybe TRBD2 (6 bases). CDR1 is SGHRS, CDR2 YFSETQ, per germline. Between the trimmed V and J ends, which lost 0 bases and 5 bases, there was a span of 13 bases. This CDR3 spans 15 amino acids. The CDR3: CASSLATSPGDTQYF. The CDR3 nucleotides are TGCGCCAGCAGCTTGGCCACTAGCCCAGGAGATACGCAGTATTTT. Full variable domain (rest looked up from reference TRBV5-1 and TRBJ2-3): KAGVTQTPRYLIKTRGQQVTLSCSPISGHRSVSWYQQTPGQGLQFLFEYFSETQRNKGNFPGRFSGRQFSNSRSEMNVSTLELGDSALYLCASSLATSPGDTQYFGPGTRLTVL.

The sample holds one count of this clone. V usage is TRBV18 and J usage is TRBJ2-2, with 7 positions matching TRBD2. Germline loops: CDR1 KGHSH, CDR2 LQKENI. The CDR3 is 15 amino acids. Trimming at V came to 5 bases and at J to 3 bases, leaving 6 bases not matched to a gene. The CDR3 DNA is TGTGCCAGCTCAAGAACGGCGGGGGACACCGGGGAGCTGTTTTTT. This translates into CASSRTAGDTGELFF.

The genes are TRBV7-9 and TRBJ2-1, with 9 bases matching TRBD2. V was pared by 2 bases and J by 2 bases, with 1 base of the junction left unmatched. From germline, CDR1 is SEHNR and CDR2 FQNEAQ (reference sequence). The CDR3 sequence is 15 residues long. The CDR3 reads CASSLLAGPYNEQFF. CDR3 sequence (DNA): TGTGCCAGCAGCTTACTAGCGGGGCCCTACAATGAGCAGTTCTTC.

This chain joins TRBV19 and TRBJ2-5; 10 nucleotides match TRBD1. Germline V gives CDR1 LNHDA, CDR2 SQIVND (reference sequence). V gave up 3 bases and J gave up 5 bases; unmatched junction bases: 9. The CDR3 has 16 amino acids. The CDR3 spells CASSISPGQGLETQYF. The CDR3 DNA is TGTGCCAGTAGTATTTCACCGGGACAGGGGTTGGAGACCCAGTACTTC.